The 8 T cell receptor beta chains listed next were all sequenced from one sample in a study of cytomegalovirus exposure and HLA in healthy donors. PCR used 60 Vbeta primers and 13 Jbeta primers. The table came from immunoSEQ multiplex PCR; TCRdb's copy has only in-frame clones and leaves some out. This sample has roughly 160,000 clones, with less than 85% found just once. Material: PBMCs. These receptors were obtained from a man aged 55 to 70 in good health and CMV-seronegative.

The chain joins TRBV28 to TRBJ1-4, with 12 bases fitting TRBD1. Germline trimming cut 6 bases from V and 6 bases from J; bases unmatched to any gene: 2. The CDR3 is made up of 14 amino acids. CDR1 and CDR2 (germline): MDHEN, SYDVKM. CDR3 nucleotide sequence: TGTGCCAGCAGAAGGGACAGGGGGCATGAAAAACTGTTTTTT. Amino acids: CASRRDRGHEKLFF.

This chain joins TRBV2 and TRBJ1-5; tentatively, D is TRBD1 (6 bases). CDR1 is SNHLY and CDR2 is FYNNEI in the germline V gene. The CDR3 is made up of 13 amino acids. The V and J ends lost 5 bases and 5 bases respectively, with 10 bases between them. CDR3 amino acids: CASSPYRDQPQHF. The CDR3 region has the DNA TGTGCCAGCAGTCCATACAGGGATCAGCCCCAGCATTTT.

The V and J genes are TRBV5-4 and TRBJ2-3; 9 nucleotides agree with TRBD2. V shed 2 bases, J shed 2 bases, and the junction held 9 bases outside the gene matches. The CDR3 is made up of 17 amino acids. CDR1 and CDR2 from the germline V gene are SGHNT and YYREEE (reference sequence). CDR3 residues: CASSLPIAGAPTDTQYF. In DNA form, the CDR3 reads TGTGCCAGCAGCTTACCGATAGCGGGGGCGCCCACAGATACGCAGTATTTT.

CDR3 residues: CASREEASTDTQYF. CDR3 nucleotide sequence: TGCGCCAGCAGAGAGGAAGCTAGCACAGATACGCAGTATTTT. This rearrangement joins TRBV5-1 to TRBJ2-3; D unclear. The germline gives CDR1 SGHRS, CDR2 YFSETQ. This CDR3 has 14 amino acids. The ends were cut back, 5 bases at V and 0 bases at J, with 10 bases in the middle.

The rearrangement joins TRBV28 to TRBJ2-2; TRBD1 matches at 10 bases. V was clipped by 6 bases and J by 0 bases; unmatched bases: 4. Germline V gene sequence: CDR1 MDHEN, CDR2 SYDVKM. There are 16 residues in the CDR3. CDR3: CASSSGTGANTGELFF. CDR3 nucleotides: TGTGCCAGCAGCTCCGGGACAGGGGCGAACACCGGGGAGCTGTTTTTT.

V gene TRBV7-3 combines with J gene TRBJ2-3; TRBD2 might be the D (6 bases). V was clipped by 6 bases and J by 0 bases, with 19 bases between them. The CDR3 is made up of 17 amino acids. In germline, CDR1 is SGHTA, CDR2 FQGTGA. The chain's CDR3 is CASSGDRYRGSTDTQYF. CDR3 in DNA: TGTGCCAGCAGTGGGGACCGCTACCGGGGGAGCACAGATACGCAGTATTTT.

This chain connects TRBV10-2 to TRBJ1-3; D is ambiguous. The CDR3 runs to 15 residues. V was shortened by 0 bases and J by 2 bases, with 8 bases between the two germline ends. Germline values: CDR1 WSHSY, CDR2 SAAADI. Here the CDR3 reads CASSESGGTGNTIYF. The CDR3 nucleotides read TGCGCCAGCAGTGAGTCAGGAGGGACTGGAAACACCATATATTTT.

The chain carries TRBV4-3 and TRBJ1-5, with 9 bases that match TRBD1. Trimming cost V 1 base and J 0 bases; bases outside gene matches: 4. This CDR3 is 17 amino acids long. The germline gives CDR1 LGHNA, CDR2 YSLEER. As DNA, the CDR3 is TGCGCCAGCAGCCAAGGGACAGGGGACTATAGCAATCAGCCCCAGCATTTT. Translating it yields CASSQGTGDYSNQPQHF.